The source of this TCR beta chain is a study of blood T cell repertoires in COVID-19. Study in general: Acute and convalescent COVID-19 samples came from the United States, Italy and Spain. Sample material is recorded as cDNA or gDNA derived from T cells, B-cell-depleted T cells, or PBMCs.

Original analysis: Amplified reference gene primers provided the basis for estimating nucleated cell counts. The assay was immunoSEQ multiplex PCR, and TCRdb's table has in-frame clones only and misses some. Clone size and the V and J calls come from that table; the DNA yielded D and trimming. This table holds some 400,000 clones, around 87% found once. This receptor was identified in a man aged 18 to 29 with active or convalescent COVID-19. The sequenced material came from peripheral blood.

The CDR3 loop reads CASTQGEYNEQFF. Written as DNA, the CDR3 is TGTGCCAGCACCCAAGGGGAATACAATGAGCAGTTCTTC. This chain joins TRBV28 and TRBJ2-1; D perhaps matches TRBD1 (5 bases). The CDR3 covers 13 residues. The ends were cut back, 7 bases at V and 4 bases at J, with 11 bases in the middle. CDR1 is MDHEN and CDR2 is SYDVKM in the germline V gene.